The 17 T cell receptor beta chains below all came from one sample that was sequenced in a study of identical twins. TCRdb fed the 5' RACE reads into MiXCR, producing one record per CDR3 protein. The repertoire holds hundreds of thousands of distinct CDR3 sequences, with about 7.6% as singletons. The same sample was also studied in work on yellow fever vaccine responses in identical twins.

Sequencing was carried out using PBMCs. The receptor set was obtained from a woman aged 18-35 years in good health.

This clonotype was counted between two and nine times. The chain employs TRBV5-6 and TRBJ2-2, with no clear D. The CDR3 is 14 residues long. CDR1 SGHDT and CDR2 YYEEEE come from the germline V gene. V was cut by 6 bases and J by 0 bases, with 9 bases left in between. The chain's CDR3 is CASTLRPNTGELFF. CDR3 nucleotide sequence: TGTGCCAGCACCCTGAGGCCGAACACCGGGGAGCTGTTTTTT.

This sequence joins TRBV20-1 and TRBJ2-5; D is uncertain. The CDR3 consists of 12 residues. Germline values: CDR1 DFQATT, CDR2 SNEGSKA (reference sequence). V lost 2 bases and J lost 4, with 8 bases in between. For the CDR3, the DNA is TGCAGTGCTAGATCGGGTGTAGAGACCCAGTACTTC. It translates to CSARSGVETQYF.

This clonotype has at least ten counts. The J gene is TRBJ2-7, the V gene TRBV7-2; TRBD2 matches at 8 bases. The V segment lost 5 bases and the J segment 2 bases; nucleotides outside the gene matches: 11. The CDR3 runs to 16 residues. Germline V gene data show CDR1 as SGHTA and CDR2 as FQGNSA. Here the CDR3 reads CASSLNLAGPTYEQYV. CDR3 nucleotide sequence: TGTGCCAGCAGCCTAAACCTAGCGGGCCCAACCTACGAGCAGTACGTC.

This clonotype was observed at least ten times. The V gene is TRBV20-1, the J gene TRBJ2-1, with 7 positions matching TRBD2. The V gene's germline CDR1 is DFQATT and CDR2 SNEGSKA (reference sequence). Losses at the gene ends were 5 bases for V and 6 bases for J; bases not matched to a gene: 13. The CDR3 length is 15 residues. In DNA, the CDR3 is TGCAGTGCTTGCGGTACCGGGACTATCCCCAATGAGCAGTTCTTC. Amino acid sequence: CSACGTGTIPNEQFF.

The J gene is TRBJ2-1, the V gene TRBV2; D may correspond to TRBD1 or TRBD2 (6 bases each). CDR3 size: 13 residues. V was pared by 8 bases and J by 7 bases, with 15 bases between. Looked up from germline, CDR1 is SNHLY and CDR2 is FYNNEI. CDR3 sequence reads: CASGGRGTNEQFF. The CDR3 nucleotides are TGTGCCAGCGGGGGGCGGGGTACAAATGAGCAGTTCTTC.

V gene TRBV25-1 combines with J gene TRBJ2-5; no clear D. The CDR3 totals 14 residues. V lost 0 bases, J lost 3 bases, and 8 bases lay in between. Per the germline V gene, CDR1 is MGHDK and CDR2 is SYGVNS. The CDR3 coding sequence is TGTGCCAGCAGTGAATATGATAGAAAAGAGACCCAGTACTTC. It specifies CASSEYDRKETQYF.

This chain uses TRBV6-5 with TRBJ2-4; the D gene is possibly TRBD2 (5 bases). This CDR3 has 14 residues. In germline, CDR1 is MNHEY, CDR2 SVGAGI. V lost 2 bases and J 3 bases, leaving 8 bases between the germline ends. In DNA form, the CDR3 reads TGTGCCAGCAGTTACGATCGGGACAAAAACATTCAGTACTTC. Protein: CASSYDRDKNIQYF.

V is TRBV6-1 and J is TRBJ2-7; TRBD2 agrees at 15 bases. The CDR3 is made up of 17 amino acids. Germline V gene data show CDR1 as MNHNS and CDR2 as SASEGT. V shed 7 bases, J shed 0 bases, and the junction held 7 bases outside the gene matches. CDR3 DNA sequence: TGTGCCAGCATGCGGGGGACTAGCGGGAGGCTCTCCTACGAGCAGTACTTC. Its protein is CASMRGTSGRLSYEQYF.

This clonotype was seen repeatedly, ten times or more. The genes are TRBV29-1 and TRBJ1-1; 9 nucleotides agree with TRBD1. The CDR3 runs 14 residues. Unmatched junction bases numbered 7, after V lost 6 bases and J lost 2 bases. Germline CDR1 and CDR2: SQVTM and ANQGSEA. Here the CDR3 reads CSVGQGVGNTEAFF. As DNA, the CDR3 is TGCAGCGTGGGACAGGGAGTCGGAAACACTGAAGCTTTCTTT.

This chain joins TRBV7-3 and TRBJ2-1, with D possibly matching TRBD2 (6 bases). This CDR3 spans 16 amino acids. Germline lookup yields CDR1 SGHTA and CDR2 FQGTGA. The V end lost 2 bases, the J end lost 0 bases, and 11 bases lay between the germline ends. CDR3 protein: CASSLAAGLSYNEQFF. The DNA of the CDR3 is TGTGCCAGCAGCTTAGCGGCGGGGCTCTCCTACAATGAGCAGTTCTTC.

This clonotype was found many times. The V and J genes are TRBV5-8 and TRBJ2-5; a weak D match, TRBD1 (5 bases). The CDR3 is 17 amino acids. The germline CDR1 and CDR2 sequences are SGHTS and YDEGEE. V lost 3 bases and J 7 bases, leaving 25 bases between the germline ends. This chain's CDR3 is CASSSPKTVPDRVTQYF. The CDR3, as DNA: TGTGCCAGCAGCTCGCCTAAGACAGTCCCCGATCGGGTGACCCAGTACTTC.

This clonotype was seen a handful of times. The chain recombines TRBV10-3 with TRBJ2-3, with a weak D call TRBD2 (6 bases). Trimming removed 7 bases at V and 4 bases at J, with 15 bases between. The germline V gene has CDR1 ENHRY and CDR2 SYGVKD. The CDR3 has 14 amino acids. The CDR3 DNA is TGTGCCATCACGGGGGAGGTAGCGTCAGATACGCAGTATTTT. Its protein is CAITGEVASDTQYF.

This clonotype occurred many times. The chain combines TRBV6-5 with TRBJ1-4; D unclear. The V gene lost 2 bases and the J gene lost 5 bases, with 18 bases spanning the gap. The CDR3 is 17 amino acids. CDR1 and CDR2 (germline): MNHEY, SVGAGI. CDR3 sequence reads: CASSYLGPTLKNEKLFF. The CDR3 DNA is TGTGCCAGCAGTTACCTCGGACCTACCTTAAAAAATGAAAAACTGTTTTTT.

Worth noting for this clonotype: One junction end does not reproduce the germline sequence, and a read error may be involved. V usage is TRBV7-9 and J usage is TRBJ2-3; D might be TRBD2 (6 bases). The CDR3 has 17 residues. CDR1 is SEHNR and CDR2 is FQNEAQ in the germline V gene (reference sequence). CDR3 bases: TGTGCCATCAGCCCCGGACTACTCCCCCTGGGGGGAGATACGCAGTATTTT. It is translated as CAISPGLLPLGGDTQYF.

The table lists this clonotype with many counts. The genes are TRBV7-9 and TRBJ2-7; 7 nucleotides match TRBD2. CDR1 and CDR2 from the germline V gene are SEHNR and FQNEAQ (reference sequence). V lost 4 bases and J lost 5; bases outside the gene matches: 5. The CDR3 is 13 residues long. The DNA for the CDR3 is TGTGCCAGCAGCTCAAGCGGGGTGGACGAGCAGTACTTC. Protein: CASSSSGVDEQYF.

This clonotype was seen at least ten times. The V and J genes are TRBV15 and TRBJ2-7; no reliable D call. The germline gives CDR1 LNHNV, CDR2 YYDKDF (reference sequence). CDR3 length equals 14 residues. V lost 1 base and J 1 base, leaving 8 bases between the germline ends. CDR3 in amino acids: CATSRVYGSYEQYF. The CDR3 DNA follows: TGTGCCACCAGCAGAGTTTACGGTTCCTACGAGCAGTACTTC.

V is TRBV3-1 and J is TRBJ2-3; the match to TRBD2 covers 7 bases. This CDR3 contains 14 residues. CDR1 and CDR2 from the germline V gene are LGHDT and YNNKEL (reference sequence). J lost 1 base, V lost 8 bases, and 6 bases had no gene match. The CDR3 DNA reads as TGTGCCAGCGAGGATGCGGGGGGCACAGATACGCAGTATTTT. Amino acids: CASEDAGGTDTQYF.